This T cell receptor beta chain was identified during a study of blood T cells in healthy people across ages. CDR1 is MDHEN, CDR2 SYDVKM, per germline. The CDR3 has 14 residues. V gave up 5 bases and J gave up 5 bases; unmatched junction bases: 8. In each sample, at least 7 million PBMCs were isolated. The use of a sample-barcoded 5' primer and a J-beta primer mix characterized a second PCR of about 6 to 12 cycles. TCRdb re-analysed the 5' RACE reads in MiXCR, keeping a single row per CDR3 protein. Here the sample spans about 830,000 distinct CDR3 sequences, 58% being singletons. This clonotype was obtained from a young man in good health. The chain carries TRBV28 and TRBJ2-7; 8 bases are shared with TRBD2. The sequenced sample was blood. The CDR3 reads CASSKTGTSHEQYF. The CDR3 nucleotides read TGTGCCAGCAGTAAAACCGGGACTAGTCACGAGCAGTACTTC.